A single sample is the source of the 30 T cell receptor beta chains below, sequenced in a study of early T cells in non-severe SARS-CoV-2 infection (dated by TCRdb to the early 2020s). Library preparation employed 5' RACE. The reads were generated on a NextSeq 500. TCRdb trimmed public reads at Q25 via fastp, called clones via MiXCR and kept in-frame beta chains. Merged by CDR3 protein, the rows form single entries marked with the most common genes and DNA. The sample table holds roughly 30,000 distinct CDR3 sequences, of which around 6% were seen once. Approximately 30% of the sample goes to the ten largest clones. Sequences were derived from whole blood, sampled at baseline. The source of these receptors is an adult who was a healthcare worker with PCR-confirmed SARS-CoV-2 infection or an uninfected control (not recorded which).

This clonotype has ten or more counts. The V gene is TRBV28, the J gene TRBJ2-3; 7 nucleotides align to TRBD1. The V gene's germline CDR1 is MDHEN and CDR2 SYDVKM. The V gene end was trimmed by 4 bases and the J gene end by 2 bases; junction bases not matched to a gene: 9. This CDR3 contains 16 residues. CDR3 DNA: TGTGCCAGCAGTTGGAGTTGGGACAGCCCCACAGATACGCAGTATTTT. Translated: CASSWSWDSPTDTQYF. Looking up the rest from reference TRBV28 and TRBJ2-3 gives the full variable domain: DVKVTQSSRYLVKRTGEKVFLECVQDMDHENMFWYRQDPGLGLRLIYFSYDVKMKEKGDIPEGYSVSREKKERFSLILESASTNQTSMYLCASSWSWDSPTDTQYFGPGTRLTVL.

V gene TRBV7-3 combines with J gene TRBJ2-7; 11 bases fit TRBD2. Per the germline V gene, CDR1 is SGHTA and CDR2 is FQGTGA. Unmatched junction bases numbered 11, after V lost 1 base and J lost 9 bases. The CDR3 contains 16 residues. CDR3 coding DNA: TGTGCCAGCAGCTTAAGACTAGCGGGGATCTCTAAGGGGCAGTACTTC. Its protein is CASSLRLAGISKGQYF.

The chain has TRBV11-1 and TRBJ2-7, with D unresolved. The germline V and J ends were trimmed by 6 bases and 3 bases, with 12 bases remaining between them. The CDR3 spans 13 residues. Per the germline V gene, CDR1 is SGHAT and CDR2 is FQDESV (reference sequence). CDR3 amino acids: CASSEVVGYEQYF. For the CDR3, the DNA is TGTGCCAGCAGTGAAGTGGTCGGCTACGAGCAGTACTTC.

This clonotype has ten or more counts. The rearrangement uses TRBV7-9 and TRBJ2-1; D is ambiguous. Trimming pared 7 bases from V and 8 bases from J, leaving 18 bases between. Germline CDR1 SEHNR, CDR2 FQNEAQ (reference sequence). This CDR3 is 14 amino acids long. The DNA of the CDR3 is TGTGCCAGCACCCCGTCGGTGTCTCTCGATGAGCAGTTCTTC. Amino acids: CASTPSVSLDEQFF. Full variable domain (rest looked up from reference TRBV7-9 and TRBJ2-1): DTGVSQNPRHKITKRGQNVTFRCDPISEHNRLYWYRQTLGQGPEFLTYFQNEAQLEKSRLLSDRFSAERPKGSFSTLEIQRTEQGDSAMYLCASTPSVSLDEQFFGPGTRLTVL.

This clonotype was seen repeatedly, ten times or more. This chain connects TRBV6-5 to TRBJ1-2; the D is unclear. The germline V gene has CDR1 MNHEY and CDR2 SVGAGI. This CDR3 is built from 14 residues. V lost 5 bases and J 6 bases, leaving 16 bases between the germline ends. The CDR3 here is CASSPSLRENGYTF. The CDR3 DNA is TGTGCCAGCAGTCCAAGCCTTCGGGAGAATGGCTACACCTTC.

This clonotype was counted only a few times. The conserved final phenylalanine or tryptophan is absent from the CDR3, which likely points to a read error. The DNA is omitted, as the CDR3 cannot be located on it reliably, and the CDR3 follows TCRdb's listing. The CDR3 sequence is CATSDHPRTGNRP. This chain links TRBV24-1 with TRBJ2-7; the table calls TRBD1, which could not be checked here. Inclusive of both ends, the CDR3 amounts to 13 amino acids. From germline, CDR1 is KGHDR and CDR2 SFDVKD.

V usage is TRBV5-6 and J usage is TRBJ2-7; D remains ambiguous. Trimming removed 2 bases at V and 3 bases at J, with 6 bases between. The length of the CDR3 is 12 residues. The germline V gene encodes CDR1 SGHDT and CDR2 YYEEEE. CDR3 sequence (DNA): TGTGCCAGCAGCTTTTGGGGCTACGAGCAGTACTTC. Translation gives CASSFWGYEQYF.

This clonotype showed up just a few times. The genes are TRBV3-1 and TRBJ1-3; D is undetermined. Trimming took 1 base from V and 1 from J, leaving 5 bases between them. The CDR3 is 14 amino acids. Per germline, CDR1 LGHDT and CDR2 YNNKEL (reference sequence). Written as DNA, the CDR3 is TGTGCCAGCAGCCAAGCCGTTTCTGGAAACACCATATATTTT. This encodes CASSQAVSGNTIYF.

This clonotype was seen ten or more times. The rearrangement joins TRBV18 to TRBJ2-7; 9 bases match TRBD2. J lost 5 bases, V lost 5 bases, and 4 bases had no gene match. From germline, CDR1 is KGHSH and CDR2 LQKENI. CDR3 size: 13 residues. CDR3 protein: CASSASSGNEQYF. CDR3 nucleotide sequence: TGTGCCAGCTCAGCCTCTAGCGGGAACGAGCAGTACTTC.

In its sample, this clonotype was seen many times. The chain recombines TRBV20-1 with TRBJ1-2; D remains unclear. V was shortened by 6 bases and J by 5 bases, with 16 bases between the two germline ends. The germline CDR1 and CDR2 sequences are DFQATT and SNEGSKA (reference sequence). The CDR3 contains 13 residues. CDR3 in DNA: TGCAGTGCCATTGAGGGCCTCTCGTATGGCTACACCTTC. It specifies CSAIEGLSYGYTF.

This clonotype was detected many times. The V call is TRBV20-1, the J call TRBJ2-3, with D perhaps matching TRBD1 (5 bases). This CDR3 is 13 amino acids long. In germline, CDR1 is DFQATT, CDR2 SNEGSKA (reference sequence). V lost 2 bases and J 2 bases, leaving 8 bases between the germline ends. CDR3 sequence reads: CSARQGTTDTQYF. Here the CDR3 DNA reads TGCAGTGCTAGACAGGGAACCACAGATACGCAGTATTTT.

This clonotype came up many times. This rearrangement joins TRBV20-1 to TRBJ2-7, with D tentatively TRBD1 or TRBD2 (5 bases each). With 6 bases removed from V and 1 base from J, the gap between germline ends came to 13 bases. This CDR3 is 13 amino acids long. The germline CDR1 and CDR2 sequences are DFQATT and SNEGSKA (reference sequence). This CDR3 is CSAGDETSYEQYF. As DNA, the CDR3 is TGCAGTGCAGGGGACGAAACTTCCTACGAGCAGTACTTC.

This clonotype has ten or more counts. J is TRBJ2-3 and V is TRBV10-1, with no clear D. The germline V and J ends were trimmed by 3 bases and 3 bases, with 4 bases remaining between them. The CDR3 extends over 12 amino acids. CDR1 and CDR2 from the germline V gene are WNHNN and SYGVQD (reference sequence). Written as DNA, the CDR3 is TGCGCCAGCAGTGATTTGACAGATACGCAGTATTTT. Protein product: CASSDLTDTQYF.

This rearrangement joins TRBV6-1 to TRBJ1-5; unclear D gene. This CDR3 has 13 residues. CDR1 is MNHNS and CDR2 is SASEGT in the germline V gene. The ends were cut back, 2 bases at V and 4 bases at J, with 6 bases in the middle. The CDR3 DNA sequence: TGTGCCAGCAGTGAACATTTTAATCAGCCCCAGCATTTT. Protein sequence: CASSEHFNQPQHF.

This clonotype was observed at least ten times. V and J are TRBV28 and TRBJ1-2, with no clear D. V lost 4 bases and J 4 bases, leaving 13 bases between the germline ends. This CDR3 region has 14 residues. The germline CDR1 and CDR2 sequences are MDHEN and SYDVKM. The CDR3 sequence: CASSSPGKSYGYTF. CDR3 bases: TGTGCCAGCAGTTCCCCAGGAAAATCCTATGGCTACACCTTC.

This clonotype was seen ten or more times. This chain uses TRBV7-8 with TRBJ1-4; tentative D call: TRBD1 (5 bases). Germline loops: CDR1 SGHVS, CDR2 FQNEAQ. This CDR3 spans 14 amino acids. V shed 5 bases and J shed 8 bases, with 15 bases lying between them. The CDR3 reads CASSKGLQGEKLFF. In nucleotides, the CDR3 is TGTGCCAGCAGCAAAGGCCTCCAGGGAGAAAAACTGTTTTTT.

The chain joins TRBV7-8 to TRBJ2-5; the D is unclear. V was cut by 0 bases and J by 1 base, with 0 bases left in between. Germline lookup yields CDR1 SGHVS and CDR2 FQNEAQ. CDR3 length: 12 residues. CDR3: CASSLAQETQYF. Written as DNA, the CDR3 is TGTGCCAGCAGCTTAGCCCAAGAGACCCAGTACTTC.

There are many counts of this clonotype. This chain links TRBV2 with TRBJ2-2; D assignment may be TRBD1 or TRBD2 (6 bases each). V was trimmed by 6 bases and J by 2 bases, leaving 10 bases between them. Germline V CDR1 and CDR2: SNHLY, FYNNEI. This CDR3 contains 14 residues. The CDR3 loop reads CASREGHNTGELFF. CDR3 bases: TGTGCCAGCAGGGAGGGACATAACACCGGGGAGCTGTTTTTT.

This clonotype was observed a single time. V usage is TRBV7-8 and J usage is TRBJ2-1, with 10 bases matching TRBD2. The J segment lost 8 bases and the V segment lost 5 bases, leaving 21 bases of the junction unmatched. This CDR3 comprises 19 residues. CDR1 is SGHVS and CDR2 is FQNEAQ in the germline V gene. CDR3 nucleotide sequence: TGTGCCAGCAGCCCCTACCGTGGCCTAGCGGGAGTTCTGCGGTATGAGCAGTTCTTC. Its protein is CASSPYRGLAGVLRYEQFF.

The sample holds many counts of this clonotype. This chain links TRBV7-2 with TRBJ2-5; no clear D. The germline V and J ends were trimmed by 1 base and 5 bases, with 5 bases remaining between them. Germline V gives CDR1 SGHTA, CDR2 FQGNSA. The CDR3 sequence is 12 residues long. CDR3 protein: CASSLVQETQYF. As DNA, the CDR3 is TGTGCCAGCAGCTTAGTCCAGGAGACCCAGTACTTC.

This clonotype was detected many times. The rearrangement uses TRBV12-3 or TRBV12-4 and TRBJ2-2, with 7 bases identical to TRBD1. V was clipped by 5 bases and J by 6 bases; unmatched bases: 9. The CDR3 length is 15 residues. The CDR3 nucleotides are TGTGCCAGCAGTGTGACAGGGACCGCCTCCGGGGAGCTGTTTTTT. It is translated as CASSVTGTASGELFF.

This clonotype was seen repeatedly, ten times or more. The chain has TRBV12-3 or TRBV12-4 and TRBJ1-5; TRBD1 matches at 7 bases. This CDR3 spans 15 amino acids. Trimming cost V 5 bases and J 1 base; bases outside gene matches: 5. CDR3 DNA: TGTGCCAGCAGTCCGACAGGGTCGAGCAATCAGCCCCAGCATTTT. The encoded protein is CASSPTGSSNQPQHF.

The table lists this clonotype with many counts. The rearrangement joins TRBV5-5 to TRBJ2-2; D gene ambiguous. CDR3 length equals 14 residues. Germline V gives CDR1 SGHKS, CDR2 YYEKEE (reference sequence). V lost 2 bases, J lost 6 bases, and 11 bases lay in between. CDR3 protein: CASSLIGVSGELFF. CDR3 coding DNA: TGTGCCAGCAGCTTAATTGGGGTTTCCGGGGAGCTGTTTTTT.

This clonotype was detected many times. This chain joins TRBV11-2 and TRBJ1-2, with D possibly TRBD1 on 5 matching bases. This CDR3 is built from 15 residues. Germline V gene data show CDR1 as SGHAT and CDR2 as FQNNGV. Trimming removed 4 bases from V and 7 bases from J, with 19 bases in between. The CDR3 loop reads CASSSMGGIRAGYTF. CDR3 sequence (DNA): TGTGCCAGCAGCTCAATGGGGGGGATTCGGGCTGGCTACACCTTC.

This clonotype was seen ten or more times. This rearrangement joins TRBV10-3 to TRBJ2-6; D unresolved. Germline lookup yields CDR1 ENHRY and CDR2 SYGVKD. The CDR3 length is 22 residues. The V and J ends lost 3 bases and 4 bases respectively, with 31 bases between them. CDR3 sequence (DNA): TGTGCCATCAGTGAAGTCCCCAGTCTGGGCCATACGCTCTCTGCGGGGGCCAACGTCCTGACTTTC. It is translated as CAISEVPSLGHTLSAGANVLTF.

In regard to this clonotype: The junction and the germline gene differ at one end; a read error may be behind it. The rearrangement joins TRBV12-3 or TRBV12-4 to TRBJ2-6, with D tentatively TRBD2 (6 bases). This CDR3 contains 17 residues. CDR3 region: CASSLRRGDAGTNVLTF. The CDR3 DNA follows: TGTGCCAGCAGTTTAAGGCGGGGAGATGCTGGGACCAACGTCCTGACTTTC.

In this sample, this clonotype turned up many times. V usage is TRBV12-3 or TRBV12-4 and J usage is TRBJ1-2; possibly TRBD1 for D (5 bases). V lost 4 bases to trimming and J lost 3 bases, with 18 bases between them. The CDR3 consists of 16 residues. CDR3 DNA sequence: TGTGCCAGCAGTTCCCAAGTCCTCGGGGCCCACTATGGCTACACCTTC. Translating gives CASSSQVLGAHYGYTF.

Ten or more counts support this clonotype. The chain links TRBV20-1 to TRBJ2-7; TRBD2 aligns across 10 bases. With V trimmed by 0 bases and J by 4 bases, 9 bases remained unmatched. The CDR3 extends over 16 amino acids. Germline CDR1 is DFQATT and CDR2 is SNEGSKA (reference sequence). As DNA, the CDR3 is TGCAGTGCTAGAGATGCGGTAGCGGGAGGAGTATACGAGCAGTACTTC. As protein: CSARDAVAGGVYEQYF.

This clonotype was seen many times. This sequence joins TRBV6-6 and TRBJ2-1; TRBD2 matches 7 bases. The V gene's germline CDR1 is MNHNY and CDR2 SVGAGI (reference sequence). The CDR3 is made up of 14 amino acids. The J segment lost 2 bases and the V segment lost 4 bases, leaving 2 bases of the junction unmatched. The CDR3 sequence is CASSSGLAYNEQFF. CDR3 sequence (DNA): TGTGCCAGCAGTTCCGGACTAGCCTACAATGAGCAGTTCTTC.

Ten or more counts support this clonotype. V and J are TRBV18 and TRBJ1-2, with D hard to call. With 1 base removed from V and 3 bases from J, the gap between germline ends came to 6 bases. The germline gives CDR1 KGHSH, CDR2 LQKENI. The CDR3 sequence is 13 residues long. CDR3 in amino acids: CASSPRNDYGYTF. The CDR3 bases are TGTGCCAGCTCACCACGGAACGACTATGGCTACACCTTC.